Included here is one TCR beta chain sequence, with context. The CDR3 covers 14 residues. The ends lost 5 bases at V and 4 bases at J; junction bases unmatched: 5. Germline V gene sequence: CDR1 MDHEN, CDR2 SYDVKM. The data belong to a study of blood T cell repertoires in COVID-19. About the research overall: The United States, Italy and Spain were the sources of the acute and convalescent COVID-19 samples. Sample material is recorded as cDNA or gDNA derived from T cells, B-cell-depleted T cells, or PBMCs.

Original processing methods: Reference gene primer amplification gave estimated nucleated cell counts. TCRdb's copy holds only in-frame clones and misses some; the assay was immunoSEQ multiplex PCR. Clonal size and the V and J genes are those of that table, whereas D and trimming came from the DNA. This table holds over 300,000 clones, about 84% found once. V and J are TRBV28 and TRBJ1-5, with 7 bases that match TRBD1. The receptor was isolated from a woman between 45 and 65 years old with acute or convalescent COVID-19. Sequenced: peripheral blood. CDR3 in DNA: TGTGCCAGCAGTCGGAGGGGGCAGAATCAGCCCCAGCATTTT. Protein product: CASSRRGQNQPQHF.